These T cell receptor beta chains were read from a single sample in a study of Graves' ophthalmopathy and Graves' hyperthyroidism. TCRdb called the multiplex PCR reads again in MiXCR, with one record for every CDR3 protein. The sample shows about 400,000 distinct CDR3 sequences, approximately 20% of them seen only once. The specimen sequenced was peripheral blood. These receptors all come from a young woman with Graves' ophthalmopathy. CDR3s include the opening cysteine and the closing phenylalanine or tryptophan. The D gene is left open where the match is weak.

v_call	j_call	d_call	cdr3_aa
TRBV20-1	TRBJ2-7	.	CSAAPRGLYEQYF
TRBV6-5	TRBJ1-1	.	CASSSRVGGTEAFF
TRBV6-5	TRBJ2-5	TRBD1	CASSYHRGQGPSQETQYF
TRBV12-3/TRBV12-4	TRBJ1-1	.	CASSLVSQGSEAFF
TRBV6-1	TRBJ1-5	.	CASSDTQDQPQHF
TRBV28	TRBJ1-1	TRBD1	CASTSDRENTEAFF
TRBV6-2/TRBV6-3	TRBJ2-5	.	CASTLGDIGQETQYF
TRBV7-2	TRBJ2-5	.	CASSLVAGHQETQYF
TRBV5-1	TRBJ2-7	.	CASSLDSRTYEQYF
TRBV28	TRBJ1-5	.	CASSPHMSRQPQHF
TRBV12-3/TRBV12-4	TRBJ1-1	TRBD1	CASSLLEFRGTEAFF
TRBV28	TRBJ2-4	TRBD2	CASSYPGLAGAANIQYF
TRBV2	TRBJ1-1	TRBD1	CASSDGQGGTEAFF
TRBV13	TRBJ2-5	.	CASSSAPRTGKTQYF
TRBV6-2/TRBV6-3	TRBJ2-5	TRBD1	CASIQLTGPRETQYF
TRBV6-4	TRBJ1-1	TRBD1	CASRPFGTGGLNTEAFF
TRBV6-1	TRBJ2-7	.	CASTGPGPDYEQYF
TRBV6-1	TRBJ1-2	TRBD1	CASRSGTGEGYTF
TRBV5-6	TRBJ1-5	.	CASSLAEVRGQPQHF
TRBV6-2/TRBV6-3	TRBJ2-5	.	CASTWGETQYF
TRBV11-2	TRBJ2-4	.	CASSLEWKNIQYF
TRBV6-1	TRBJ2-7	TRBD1	CASARTGGSYEQYF
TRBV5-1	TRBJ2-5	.	CASSLFRSAGQETQYF
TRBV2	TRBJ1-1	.	CASSGWTATEAFF
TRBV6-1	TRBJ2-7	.	CATRRTADEQYF
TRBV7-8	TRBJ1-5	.	CASSPGGTYSNQPQHF
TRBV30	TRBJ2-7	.	CAVNPGTLTREQYF
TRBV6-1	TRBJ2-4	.	CASSEKRMTDRYF
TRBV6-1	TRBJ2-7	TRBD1	CADRQGRFYEQYF
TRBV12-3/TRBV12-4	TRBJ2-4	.	CASSLAVQTLKNIQYF
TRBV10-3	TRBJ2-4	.	CAISASLGNIQYF
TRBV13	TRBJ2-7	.	CASSGHVGYEQYF
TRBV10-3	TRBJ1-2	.	CAISDGRGHGYTF
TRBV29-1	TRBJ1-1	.	CSVEAVGAGLTGLNTEAFF
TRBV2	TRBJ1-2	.	CASMGLGEGYGYTF
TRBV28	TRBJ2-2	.	CASSIRTVLRTGELFF
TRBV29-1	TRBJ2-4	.	CSVEDSSVIQYF
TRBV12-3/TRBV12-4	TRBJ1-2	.	CASSSGVYGYTF
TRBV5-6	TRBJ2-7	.	CASSSYSEQYF
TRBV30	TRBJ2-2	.	CAWTTLGGGKNTGELFF
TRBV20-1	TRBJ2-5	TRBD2	CSARDRASGRAIRETQYF
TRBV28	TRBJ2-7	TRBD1	CASKTGGSRGEQYF
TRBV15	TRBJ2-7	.	CATSRDEGGVGESAYEQYF
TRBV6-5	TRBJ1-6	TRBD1	CASSYSDREGSPLHF
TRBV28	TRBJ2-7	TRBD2	CASSLTSGRLHEQYF
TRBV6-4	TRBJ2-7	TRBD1	CASRTRTGGSYEQYF
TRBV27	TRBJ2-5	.	CASSLSRRETQYF
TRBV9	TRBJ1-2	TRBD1	CASSEPRTGDGNYGYTF
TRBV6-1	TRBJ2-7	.	CARPPATGSSYEQYF
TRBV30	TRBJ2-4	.	CAWSVGGGQVAKNIQYF
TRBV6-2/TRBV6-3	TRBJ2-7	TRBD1	CASSPELPDRGSDEQYF
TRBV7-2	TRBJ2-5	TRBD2	CASSFGGGPRETQYF
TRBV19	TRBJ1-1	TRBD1	CASSRGTGAALNTEAFF
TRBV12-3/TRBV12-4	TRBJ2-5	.	CASSLYSGGGQETQYF
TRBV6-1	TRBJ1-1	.	CASSEGGFAEAFF
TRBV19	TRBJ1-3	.	CASSTQGRGDSGNTIYF